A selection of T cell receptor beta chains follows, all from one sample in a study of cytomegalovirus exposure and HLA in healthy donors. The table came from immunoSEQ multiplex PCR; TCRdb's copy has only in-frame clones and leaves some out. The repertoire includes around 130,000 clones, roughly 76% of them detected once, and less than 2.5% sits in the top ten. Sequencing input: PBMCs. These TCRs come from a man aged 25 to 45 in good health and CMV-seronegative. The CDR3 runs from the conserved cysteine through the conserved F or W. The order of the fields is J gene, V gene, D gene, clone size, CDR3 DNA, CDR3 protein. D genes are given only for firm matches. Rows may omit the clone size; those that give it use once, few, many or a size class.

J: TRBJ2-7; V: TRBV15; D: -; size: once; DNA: TGTGCCACCAGCGGTTCAAGGGGGTTCTCCGAGCAGTACTTC; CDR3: CATSGSRGFSEQYF
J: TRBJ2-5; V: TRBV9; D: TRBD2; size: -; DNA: TGTGCCAGCAGCCCGGGACTAGCGGTCCAAGAGACCCAGTACTTC; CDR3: CASSPGLAVQETQYF
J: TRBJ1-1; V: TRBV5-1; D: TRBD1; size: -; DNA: TGCGCCAGCAGCACCCAAAGCACAGGGGCCGGGACTGAAGCTTTCTTT; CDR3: CASSTQSTGAGTEAFF
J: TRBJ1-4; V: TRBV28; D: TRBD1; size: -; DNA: TGTGCCAGCAGCCTGAGGACAGGGCTACCAAATGAAAAACTGTTTTTT; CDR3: CASSLRTGLPNEKLFF
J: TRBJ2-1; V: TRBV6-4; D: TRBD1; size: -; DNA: TGTGCCAGCAGACTACAGGGGAGCAGGGACAATGAGCAGTTCTTC; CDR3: CASRLQGSRDNEQFF
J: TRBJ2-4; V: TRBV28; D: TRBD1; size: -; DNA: TGTGCCAGCGCCGGGACAGGGATAACCAAAAACATTCAGTACTTC; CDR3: CASAGTGITKNIQYF
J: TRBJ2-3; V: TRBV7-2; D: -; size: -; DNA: TGTGCCAGCAGCCCCCAGGGCACAGATACGCAGTATTTT; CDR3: CASSPQGTDTQYF
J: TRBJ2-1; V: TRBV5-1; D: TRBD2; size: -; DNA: TGCGCCAGTTCCGATCTCAGGAGATCTAGCGGGCCGGGTGAGCAGTTCTTC; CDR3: CASSDLRRSSGPGEQFF
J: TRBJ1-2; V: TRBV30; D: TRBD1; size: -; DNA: TGTGCCTGGGGGACAGGCCCGCTAACCTTC; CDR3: CAWGTGPLTF
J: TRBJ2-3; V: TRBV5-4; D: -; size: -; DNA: TGTGCCAGCAGCTTGGCCCGCGGGGCCCCCACAGATACGCAGTATTTT; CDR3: CASSLARGAPTDTQYF
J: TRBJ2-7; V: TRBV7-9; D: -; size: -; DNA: TGTGCCAGCAGCCAAGGAGGGGCTACCGAGCAGTACTTC; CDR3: CASSQGGATEQYF
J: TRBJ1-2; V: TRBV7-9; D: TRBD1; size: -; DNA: TGTGCCAGCAGCATTCTGGACAGGGTCGGTAACTATGGCTACACCTTC; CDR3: CASSILDRVGNYGYTF
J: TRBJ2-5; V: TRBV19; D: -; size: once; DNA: TGTGCCAGTAGTATAGATGAAGACGGGCAAGAGACCCAGTACTTC; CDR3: CASSIDEDGQETQYF
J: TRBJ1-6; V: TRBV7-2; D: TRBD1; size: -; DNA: TGTGCCAGCAGCTTAACGGGACAGGGGGCTGGTTCACCCCTCCACTTT; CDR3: CASSLTGQGAGSPLHF
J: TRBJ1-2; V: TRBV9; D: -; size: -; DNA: TGTGCCGGCAGCTACGGACAGAACTATGGCTACACCTTC; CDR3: CAGSYGQNYGYTF
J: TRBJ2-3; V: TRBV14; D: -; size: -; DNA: TGTGCCAGCAGCCAAGGACGGGGGGCCGGCACAGATACGCAGTATTTT; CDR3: CASSQGRGAGTDTQYF
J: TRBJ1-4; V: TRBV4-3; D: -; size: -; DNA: TGCGCCAGCAGCCAAGATCTGAACCGGGACATTTTAGAAAAACTGTTTTTT; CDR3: CASSQDLNRDILEKLFF
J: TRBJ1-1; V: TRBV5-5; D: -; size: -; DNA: TGTGCCACAGGACACCTGAACACTGAAGCTTTCTTT; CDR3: CATGHLNTEAFF
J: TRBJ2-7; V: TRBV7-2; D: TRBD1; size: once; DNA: TGTGCCAGCAGCTCCCGACAGGGGCAATACGAGCAGTACTTC; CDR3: CASSSRQGQYEQYF
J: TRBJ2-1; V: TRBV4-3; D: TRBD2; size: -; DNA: TGCGCCAGCAGCCAAGGGCCTAGCGGGGCCTACAATGAGCAGTTCTTC; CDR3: CASSQGPSGAYNEQFF
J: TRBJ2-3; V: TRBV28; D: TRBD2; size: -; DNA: TGTGCCAGCAGTTTTCGTGGCGGGGACTACACAGATACGCAGTATTTT; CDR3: CASSFRGGDYTDTQYF
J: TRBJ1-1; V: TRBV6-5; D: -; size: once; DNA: TGTGCCAGCAGACAACAATTCGGGGTGGACACTGAAGCTTTCTTT; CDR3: CASRQQFGVDTEAFF